This TCR beta chain comes out of a study of vaccination and CD4 T cells after COVID-19. As for the study in general: According to the study, participants were given two doses of BNT162b2 or mRNA-1273 vaccine. Cellular stimulation was performed using overlapping spike peptides derived from SARS-CoV-2, HCoV-NL63, HCoV-OC43 and HCoV-229E.

Study-level findings and limits: Vaccine-specific clones numbering 304 of 307 showed spike mono-reactivity in convalescent patients.

As for treatment: approximately 10-day PBMC culture with coronavirus spike peptide pools or control peptides (ViraFEST assay). Cultured CD4+ T cell DNA was sequenced using the Oncomine TCR Beta short-read assay. From CD4+ T cells that had been cultured, genomic DNA was extracted. Each CDR3 protein gets one entry after TCRdb re-called the PCR reads with MiXCR. There are about 6,600 distinct CDR3 sequences in the sample; 15% to 20% occur only once, and around 20% lies in the top ten. This clonotype was counted between two and nine times. Its antigen remains unidentified. The trim removed 3 bases at V and 14 bases at J, leaving 12 bases unmatched. CDR3 size: 15 residues. Germline loops: CDR1 MDHEN, CDR2 SYDVKM.

The TCR sequence derives from a human donor who had recovered from COVID-19. The sequencing input was CD4+ T cells from blood, cultured in vitro. This chain uses TRBV28 with TRBJ1-6, with TRBD1 identical over 8 bases. The CDR3 sequence: CASSFRGQDPLALHF. DNA for the CDR3: TGTGCCAGCAGTTTTAGGGGACAGGACCCTCTGGCCCTCCACTTT. Complete variable domain (other parts from reference TRBV28 and TRBJ1-6): DVKVTQSSRYLVKRTGEKVFLECVQDMDHENMFWYRQDPGLGLRLIYFSYDVKMKEKGDIPEGYSVSREKKERFSLILESASTNQTSMYLCASSFRGQDPLALHFGNGTRLTVT.